This T cell receptor beta chain was identified during a study of early T cells in non-severe SARS-CoV-2 infection. The wider study: Chains were unpaired, as sequencing was done on bulk RNA from unsorted whole blood.

In the library, individual cDNA molecules carried attached unique molecular identifiers. TCRdb re-analysed the 5' RACE reads in MiXCR, keeping a single row per CDR3 protein. Among about 60,000 distinct CDR3 sequences listed, about 8.9% were seen once. The study's findings and limits: VDJdb matching skewed toward anti-spike CD8 responses, missing private and CD4 specificities.

This clonotype was observed a few times. Antigen specificity is unknown. Germline CDR1 MDHEN, CDR2 SYDVKM. This CDR3 is 13 amino acids long. The V and J ends lost 6 bases and 4 bases respectively, with 12 bases between them. The TCR sequence derives from an adult who was a healthcare worker with PCR-confirmed SARS-CoV-2 infection or an uninfected control (not recorded which). This chain uses TRBV28 with TRBJ1-2, with no clear D. The sample taken for sequencing was whole blood. The CDR3 DNA follows: TGTGCCAGCAGGATAGGCGGACGCTATGGCTACACCTTC. This sequence encodes CASRIGGRYGYTF.